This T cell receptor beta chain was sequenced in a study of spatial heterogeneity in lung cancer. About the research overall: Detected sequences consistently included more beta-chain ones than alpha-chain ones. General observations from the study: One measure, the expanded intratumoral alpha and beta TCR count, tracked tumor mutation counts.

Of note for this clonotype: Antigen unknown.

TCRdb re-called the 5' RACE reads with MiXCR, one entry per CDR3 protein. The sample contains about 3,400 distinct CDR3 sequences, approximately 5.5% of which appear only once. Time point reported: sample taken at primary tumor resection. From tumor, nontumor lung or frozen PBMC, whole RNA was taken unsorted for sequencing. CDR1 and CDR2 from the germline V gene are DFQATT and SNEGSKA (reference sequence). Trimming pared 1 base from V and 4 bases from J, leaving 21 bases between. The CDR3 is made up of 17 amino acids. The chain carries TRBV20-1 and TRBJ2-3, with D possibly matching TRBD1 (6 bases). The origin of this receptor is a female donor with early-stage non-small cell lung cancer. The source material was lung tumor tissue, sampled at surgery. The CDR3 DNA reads TGCAGTGCTAGAGCTTCTTCCGGGCTACAGGGAGCAGATACGCAGTATTTT. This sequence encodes CSARASSGLQGADTQYF.